This entry describes one T cell receptor (beta chain). Each CDR3 protein is one row after TCRdb ran MiXCR on the 5' RACE reads. The profile shows about 430,000 distinct CDR3 sequences, roughly a quarter of them singletons. This sample is drawn from a study of T-cell memory formation after mild COVID-19. CDR3 length: 15 residues. V lost 3 bases and J lost 4, with 17 bases in between. Germline V gene sequence: CDR1 SGHDT, CDR2 YYEEEE. Sequences were obtained from PBMCs or a T cell subset sorted from them (not recorded which). The rearrangement uses TRBV5-6 and TRBJ2-7; either TRBD1 or TRBD2 may fit D (5 bases each). The origin of this receptor is an adult woman who had mild COVID-19 (a few samples of this study predate the infection). Cell type and time point are not known. This chain's CDR3 is CASSSLRTGGYEQYF. The CDR3 nucleotides read TGTGCCAGCAGCTCACTTCGCACAGGAGGTTACGAGCAGTACTTC.